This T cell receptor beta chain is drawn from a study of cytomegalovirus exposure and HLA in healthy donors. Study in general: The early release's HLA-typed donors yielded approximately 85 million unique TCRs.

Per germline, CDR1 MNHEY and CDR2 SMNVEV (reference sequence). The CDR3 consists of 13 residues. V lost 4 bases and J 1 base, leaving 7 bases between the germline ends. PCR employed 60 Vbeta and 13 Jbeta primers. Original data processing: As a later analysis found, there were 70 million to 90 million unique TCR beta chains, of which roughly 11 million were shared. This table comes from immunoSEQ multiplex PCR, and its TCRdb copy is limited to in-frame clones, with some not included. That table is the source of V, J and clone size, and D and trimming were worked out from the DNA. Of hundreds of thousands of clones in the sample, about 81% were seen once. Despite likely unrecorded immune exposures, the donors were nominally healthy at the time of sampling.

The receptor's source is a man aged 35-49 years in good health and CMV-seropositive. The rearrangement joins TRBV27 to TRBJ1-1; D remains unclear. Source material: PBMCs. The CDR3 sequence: CASSSQKNTEAFF. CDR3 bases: TGTGCCAGCAGTTCCCAGAAGAACACTGAAGCTTTCTTT.